Listed below are T cell receptor beta chains from one sample, sequenced in a study of esophageal squamous cell carcinoma under preoperative chemotherapy. TCRdb independently ran MiXCR on the PCR reads; one entry per CDR3 protein. The sample lists about 30,000 distinct CDR3 sequences; about half were seen once. The specimen was taken from a patient given preoperative chemotherapy. The receptors shown here come from a human donor with esophageal squamous cell carcinoma. The donor label of this sample is uncertain. Each CDR3 is given with its conserved first and last residue.

>TRBJ2-2|TRBV6-5
CASAGQGIGGELFF
>TRBJ1-1|TRBV7-2
CASSSGANTEAFF
>TRBJ2-7|TRBV5-4
CASRYSGTYEQYF
>TRBJ2-7|TRBV7-8
CASSSRGLAAYEQYF
>NA|TRBV7-9
CASSLTVSEQYF
>TRBJ2-2|TRBV7-3
CASSSTGTTGELFF
>TRBJ2-1|TRBV5-4
CASSLGSGSSYNEQFF
>NA|TRBV12-3/TRBV12-4
CAKTVSTDAQYF
>NA|TRBV7-3
CASSFIPAGGVKKTQYF
>NA|TRBV7-2
CASSLGGRSADGTQYF
>TRBJ2-3|TRBV18
CASSPLYRTSGSPYTQYF